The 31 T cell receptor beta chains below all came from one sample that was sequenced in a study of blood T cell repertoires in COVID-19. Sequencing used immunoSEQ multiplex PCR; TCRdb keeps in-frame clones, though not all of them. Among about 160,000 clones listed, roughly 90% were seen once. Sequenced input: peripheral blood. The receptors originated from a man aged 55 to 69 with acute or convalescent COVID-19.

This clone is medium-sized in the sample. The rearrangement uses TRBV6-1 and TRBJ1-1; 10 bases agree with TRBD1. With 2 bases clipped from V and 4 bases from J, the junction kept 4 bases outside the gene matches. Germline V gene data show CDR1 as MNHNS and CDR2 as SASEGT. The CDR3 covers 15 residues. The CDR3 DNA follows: TGTGCCAGCAGTGAAAAGGACAGGGGGTTCACTGAAGCTTTCTTT. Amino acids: CASSEKDRGFTEAFF.

The CDR3 sequence is CASSQQGSGTEAFF. In DNA, the CDR3 is TGCGCCAGCAGCCAACAGGGGTCGGGCACTGAAGCTTTCTTT. The rearrangement uses TRBV5-1 and TRBJ1-1; TRBD1 matches at 7 bases. The J segment lost 4 bases and the V segment lost 4 bases, leaving 7 bases of the junction unmatched. The germline V gene has CDR1 SGHRS and CDR2 YFSETQ. The CDR3 has 14 amino acids.

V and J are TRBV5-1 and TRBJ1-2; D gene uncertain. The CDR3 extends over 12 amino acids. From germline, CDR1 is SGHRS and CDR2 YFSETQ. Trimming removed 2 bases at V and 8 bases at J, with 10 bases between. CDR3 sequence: CASSLESRGYTF. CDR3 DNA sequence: TGCGCCAGCAGCTTAGAGTCTCGAGGCTACACCTTC.

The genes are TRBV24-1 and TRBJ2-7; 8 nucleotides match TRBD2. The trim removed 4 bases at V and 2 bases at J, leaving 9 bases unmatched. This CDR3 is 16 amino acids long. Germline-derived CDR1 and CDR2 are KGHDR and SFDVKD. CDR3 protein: CATSDPSAGATYEQYF. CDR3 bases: TGTGCCACCAGTGACCCCTCAGCGGGGGCAACCTACGAGCAGTACTTC.

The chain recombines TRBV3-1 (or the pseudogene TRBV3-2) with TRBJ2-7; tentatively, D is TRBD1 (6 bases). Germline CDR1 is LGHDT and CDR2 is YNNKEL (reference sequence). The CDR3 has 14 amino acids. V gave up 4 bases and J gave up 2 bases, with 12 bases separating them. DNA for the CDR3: TGTGCCAGCAGCCGCCCAGGGGCGGCCTACGAGCAGTACTTC. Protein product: CASSRPGAAYEQYF.

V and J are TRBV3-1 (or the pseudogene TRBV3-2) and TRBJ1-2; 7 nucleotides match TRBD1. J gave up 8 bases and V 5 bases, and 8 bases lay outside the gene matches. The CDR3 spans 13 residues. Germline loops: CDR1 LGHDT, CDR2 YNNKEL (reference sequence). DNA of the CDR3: TGTGCCAGCAGCTACCGACAGGGTAGAGGCTACACCTTC. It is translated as CASSYRQGRGYTF.

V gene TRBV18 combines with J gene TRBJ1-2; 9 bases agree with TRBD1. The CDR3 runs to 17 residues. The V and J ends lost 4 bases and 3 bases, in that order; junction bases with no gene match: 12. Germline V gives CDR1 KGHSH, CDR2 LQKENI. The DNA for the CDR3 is TGTGCCAGCTCACACCCCAACCGGGACAGGGAGTACTATGGCTACACCTTC. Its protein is CASSHPNRDREYYGYTF.

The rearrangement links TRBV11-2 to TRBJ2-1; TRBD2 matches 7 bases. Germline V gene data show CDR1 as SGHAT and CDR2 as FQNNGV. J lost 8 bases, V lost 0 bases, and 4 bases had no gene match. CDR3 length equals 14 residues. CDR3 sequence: CASSLDLLADEQFF. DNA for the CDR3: TGTGCCAGCAGCTTAGATCTCCTAGCGGATGAGCAGTTCTTC. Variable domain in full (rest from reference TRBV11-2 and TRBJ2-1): EAGVAQSPRYKIIEKRQSVAFWCNPISGHATLYWYQQILGQGPKLLIQFQNNGVVDDSQLPKDRFSAERLKGVDSTLKIQPAKLEDSAVYLCASSLDLLADEQFFGPGTRLTVL.

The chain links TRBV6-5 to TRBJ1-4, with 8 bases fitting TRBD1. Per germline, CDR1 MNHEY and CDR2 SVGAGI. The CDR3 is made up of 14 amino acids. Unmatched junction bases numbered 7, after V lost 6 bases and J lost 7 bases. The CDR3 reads CASSFDRGREKLFF. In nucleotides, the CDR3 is TGTGCCAGCAGCTTCGACAGGGGTCGTGAAAAACTGTTTTTT.

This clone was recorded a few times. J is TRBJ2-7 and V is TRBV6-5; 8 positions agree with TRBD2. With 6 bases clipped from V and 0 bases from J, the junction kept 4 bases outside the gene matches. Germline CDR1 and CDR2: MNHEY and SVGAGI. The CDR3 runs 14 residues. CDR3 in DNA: TGTGCCAGCAGCACAGGGACTAGCTCCTACGAGCAGTACTTC. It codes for CASSTGTSSYEQYF.

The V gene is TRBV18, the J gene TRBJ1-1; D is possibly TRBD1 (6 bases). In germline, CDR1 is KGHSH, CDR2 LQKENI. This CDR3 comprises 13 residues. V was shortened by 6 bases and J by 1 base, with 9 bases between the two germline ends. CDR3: CASSRDKNTEAFF. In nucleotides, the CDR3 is TGTGCCAGCTCTCGGGACAAGAACACTGAAGCTTTCTTT.

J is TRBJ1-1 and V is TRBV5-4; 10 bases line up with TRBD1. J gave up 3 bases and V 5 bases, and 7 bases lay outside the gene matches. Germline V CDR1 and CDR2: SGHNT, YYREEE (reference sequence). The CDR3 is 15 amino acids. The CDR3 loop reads CASRERQGADTEAFF. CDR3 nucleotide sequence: TGTGCCAGCAGGGAGAGACAGGGGGCGGACACTGAAGCTTTCTTT.

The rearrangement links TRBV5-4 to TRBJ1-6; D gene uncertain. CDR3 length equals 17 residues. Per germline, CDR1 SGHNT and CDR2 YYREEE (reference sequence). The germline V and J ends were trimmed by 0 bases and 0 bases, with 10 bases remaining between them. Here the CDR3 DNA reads TGTGCCAGCAGCTTGGGGAGGAGTAACTCCTATAATTCACCCCTCCACTTT. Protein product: CASSLGRSNSYNSPLHF. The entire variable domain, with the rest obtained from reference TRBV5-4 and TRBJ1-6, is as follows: ETGVTQSPTHLIKTRGQQVTLRCSSQSGHNTVSWYQQALGQGPQFIFQYYREEENGRGNFPPRFSGLQFPNYSSELNVNALELDDSALYLCASSLGRSNSYNSPLHFGNGTRLTVT.

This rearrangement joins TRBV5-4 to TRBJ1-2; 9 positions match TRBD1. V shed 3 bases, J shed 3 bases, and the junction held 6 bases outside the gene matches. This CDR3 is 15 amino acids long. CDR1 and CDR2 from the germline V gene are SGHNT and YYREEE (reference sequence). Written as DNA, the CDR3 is TGTGCCAGCAGCTCAAACCGGGACAGGGACTATGGCTACACCTTC. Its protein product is CASSSNRDRDYGYTF. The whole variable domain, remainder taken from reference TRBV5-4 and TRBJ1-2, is ETGVTQSPTHLIKTRGQQVTLRCSSQSGHNTVSWYQQALGQGPQFIFQYYREEENGRGNFPPRFSGLQFPNYSSELNVNALELDDSALYLCASSSNRDRDYGYTFGSGTRLTVV.

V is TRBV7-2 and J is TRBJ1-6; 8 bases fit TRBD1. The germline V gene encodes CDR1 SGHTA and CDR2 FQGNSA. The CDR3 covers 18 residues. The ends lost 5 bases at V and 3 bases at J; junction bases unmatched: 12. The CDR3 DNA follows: TGTGCCAGCAGCAGGACAGGGTGGTATTCCGTCTATAATTCACCCCTCCACTTT. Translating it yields CASSRTGWYSVYNSPLHF.

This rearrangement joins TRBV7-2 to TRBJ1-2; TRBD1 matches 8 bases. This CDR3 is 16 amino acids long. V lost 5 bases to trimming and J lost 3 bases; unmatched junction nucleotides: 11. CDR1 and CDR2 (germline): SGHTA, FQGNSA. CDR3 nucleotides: TGTGCCAGCAGCCTACCGTGGACAGGGCGTGACTATGGCTACACCTTC. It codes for CASSLPWTGRDYGYTF.

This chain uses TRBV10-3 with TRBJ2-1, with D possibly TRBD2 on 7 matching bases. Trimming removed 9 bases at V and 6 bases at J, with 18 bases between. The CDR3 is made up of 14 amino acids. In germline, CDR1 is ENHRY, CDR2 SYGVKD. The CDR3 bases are TGTGCCATTGGGGGAGGGGGGCCCACCAATGAGCAGTTCTTC. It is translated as CAIGGGGPTNEQFF.

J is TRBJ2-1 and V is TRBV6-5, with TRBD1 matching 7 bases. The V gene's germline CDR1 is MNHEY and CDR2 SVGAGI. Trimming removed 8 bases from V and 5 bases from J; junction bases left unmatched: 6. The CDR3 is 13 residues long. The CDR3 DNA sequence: TGTGCCAGCGGTCGGCAGGGGGACAATGAGCAGTTCTTC. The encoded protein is CASGRQGDNEQFF.

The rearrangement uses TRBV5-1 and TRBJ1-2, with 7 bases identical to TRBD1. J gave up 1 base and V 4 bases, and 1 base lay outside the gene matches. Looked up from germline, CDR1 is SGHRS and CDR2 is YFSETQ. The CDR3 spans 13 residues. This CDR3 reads CASSRQGNYGYTF. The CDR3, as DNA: TGCGCCAGCAGCCGACAGGGTAACTATGGCTACACCTTC.

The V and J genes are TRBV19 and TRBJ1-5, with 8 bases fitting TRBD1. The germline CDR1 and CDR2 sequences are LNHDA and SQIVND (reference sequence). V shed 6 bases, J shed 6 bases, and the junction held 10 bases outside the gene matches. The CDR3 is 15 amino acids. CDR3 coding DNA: TGTGCCAGTAGGACCCGAGGGACAGGCCCTCAGCCCCAGCATTTT. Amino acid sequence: CASRTRGTGPQPQHF.

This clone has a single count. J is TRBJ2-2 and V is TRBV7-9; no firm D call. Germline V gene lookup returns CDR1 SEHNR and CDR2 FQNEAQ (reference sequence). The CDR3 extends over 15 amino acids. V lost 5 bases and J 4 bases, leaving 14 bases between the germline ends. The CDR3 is CASSLDMGFTGELFF. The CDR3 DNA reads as TGTGCCAGCAGCCTCGATATGGGCTTCACCGGGGAGCTGTTTTTT.

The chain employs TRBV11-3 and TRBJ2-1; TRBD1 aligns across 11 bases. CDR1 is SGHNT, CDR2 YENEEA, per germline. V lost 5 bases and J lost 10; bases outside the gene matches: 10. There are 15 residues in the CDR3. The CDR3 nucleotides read TGTGCCAGCAGCACCGGACAGGGGGCTATTTGGGAGCAGTTCTTC. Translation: CASSTGQGAIWEQFF.

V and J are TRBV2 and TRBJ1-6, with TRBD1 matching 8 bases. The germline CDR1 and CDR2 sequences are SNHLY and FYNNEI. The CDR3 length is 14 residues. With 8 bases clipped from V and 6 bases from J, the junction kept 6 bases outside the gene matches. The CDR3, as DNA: TGTGCCAGCGCCCGACAGGGGCCTAATTCACCCCTCCACTTT. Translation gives CASARQGPNSPLHF.

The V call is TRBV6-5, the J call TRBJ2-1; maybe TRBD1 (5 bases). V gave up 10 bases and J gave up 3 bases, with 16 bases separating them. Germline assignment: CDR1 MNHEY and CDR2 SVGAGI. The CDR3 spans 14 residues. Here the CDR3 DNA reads TGTGCCACCCGACCAGGGCCTTTCTACAATGAGCAGTTCTTC. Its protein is CATRPGPFYNEQFF.

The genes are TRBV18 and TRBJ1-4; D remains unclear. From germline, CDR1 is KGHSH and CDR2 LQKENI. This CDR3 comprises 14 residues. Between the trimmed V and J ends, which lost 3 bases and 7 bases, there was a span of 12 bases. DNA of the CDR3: TGTGCCAGCTCACCCGGACTGAGCGGTGAAAAACTGTTTTTT. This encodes CASSPGLSGEKLFF.

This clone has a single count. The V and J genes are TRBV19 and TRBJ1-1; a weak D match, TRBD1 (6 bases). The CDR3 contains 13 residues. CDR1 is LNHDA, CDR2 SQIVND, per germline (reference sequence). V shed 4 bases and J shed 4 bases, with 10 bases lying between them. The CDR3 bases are TGTGCCAGTAGTAACACAGGGCGCACTGAAGCTTTCTTT. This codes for CASSNTGRTEAFF.

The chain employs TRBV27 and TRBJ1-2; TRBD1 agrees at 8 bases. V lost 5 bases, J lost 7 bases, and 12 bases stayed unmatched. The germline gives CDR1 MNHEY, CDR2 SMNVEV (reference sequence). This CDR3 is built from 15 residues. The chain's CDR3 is CASSGTGFLRGGYTF. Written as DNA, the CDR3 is TGTGCCAGCAGTGGGACAGGTTTCTTAAGGGGTGGCTACACCTTC.

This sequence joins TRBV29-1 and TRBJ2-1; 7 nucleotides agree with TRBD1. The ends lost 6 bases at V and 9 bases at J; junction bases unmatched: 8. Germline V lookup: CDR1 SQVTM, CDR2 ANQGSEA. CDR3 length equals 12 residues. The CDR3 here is CSVRYRGVEQFF. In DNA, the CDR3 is TGCAGCGTCCGCTACAGGGGAGTTGAGCAGTTCTTC.

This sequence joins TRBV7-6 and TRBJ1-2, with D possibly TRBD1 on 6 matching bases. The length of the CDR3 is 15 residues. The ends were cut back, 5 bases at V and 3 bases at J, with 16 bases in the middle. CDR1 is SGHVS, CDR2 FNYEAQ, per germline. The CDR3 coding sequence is TGTGCCAGCAGCATATCCCCAGGGGCGGACTATGGCTACACCTTC. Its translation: CASSISPGADYGYTF.

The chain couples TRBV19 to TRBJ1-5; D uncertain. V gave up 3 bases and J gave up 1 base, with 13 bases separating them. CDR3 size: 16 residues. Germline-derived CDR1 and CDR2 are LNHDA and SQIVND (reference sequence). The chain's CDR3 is CASSMAGESSNQPQHF. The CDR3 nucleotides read TGTGCCAGTAGTATGGCCGGGGAGTCGAGCAATCAGCCCCAGCATTTT.

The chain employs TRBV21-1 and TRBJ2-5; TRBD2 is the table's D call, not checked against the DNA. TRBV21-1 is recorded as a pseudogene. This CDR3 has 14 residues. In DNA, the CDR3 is TGTGCCAGCAGCAAAGCTGCGGGGCTTGAGACCCAGTACTTC. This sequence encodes CASSKAAGLETQYF.